What follows are 30 T cell receptor beta chains derived from one specimen sequenced in a study of cytomegalovirus exposure and HLA in healthy donors. Primers for the PCR totalled 60 Vbeta and 13 Jbeta. Assay used: immunoSEQ multiplex PCR; TCRdb lists only in-frame clones, some missing. This repertoire includes approximately 38,000 clones. Sequencing was carried out using PBMCs. These receptors all stem from a man aged 40-49 years in good health and CMV-seropositive.

V is TRBV4-3 and J is TRBJ1-1; 7 bases line up with TRBD1. V lost 3 bases and J lost 4; bases outside the gene matches: 5. Germline V lookup: CDR1 LGHNA, CDR2 YSLEER. This CDR3 comprises 14 residues. CDR3 loop: CASSHQSGGTEAFF. CDR3 in DNA: TGCGCCAGCAGCCATCAATCAGGGGGCACTGAAGCTTTCTTT.

The chain carries TRBV6-4 and TRBJ2-5, with TRBD2 matching 8 bases. Germline assignment: CDR1 MRHNA and CDR2 SNTAGT. The CDR3 spans 15 residues. The trim removed 3 bases at V and 4 bases at J, leaving 7 bases unmatched. The CDR3 sequence is CASSEGTRIGETQYF. The CDR3 nucleotides are TGTGCCAGCAGTGAGGGGACTAGGATAGGAGAGACCCAGTACTTC.

This chain links TRBV7-2 with TRBJ2-7, with a tentative D call TRBD1 (5 bases). This CDR3 contains 14 residues. V dropped 5 bases and J dropped 5 bases, with 16 bases sitting between them. Germline CDR1 reads SGHTA; CDR2 reads FQGNSA. The CDR3 DNA is TGTGCCAGCAGCCAACAGGACACAAGCGACGAGCAGTACTTC. As protein: CASSQQDTSDEQYF.

The chain is built from TRBV6-1 and TRBJ2-2; the match to TRBD1 covers 9 bases. J gave up 7 bases and V 7 bases, and 7 bases lay outside the gene matches. Looked up from germline, CDR1 is MNHNS and CDR2 is SASEGT. The CDR3 is made up of 14 amino acids. The CDR3: CASTSTGGSGELFF. The CDR3 nucleotides read TGTGCCAGCACCTCGACAGGGGGTAGCGGGGAGCTGTTTTTT.

J is TRBJ1-5 and V is TRBV10-3; 7 nucleotides align to TRBD1. This CDR3 is built from 13 residues. V lost 8 bases, J lost 7 bases, and 8 bases stayed unmatched. Germline loops: CDR1 ENHRY, CDR2 SYGVKD. In nucleotides, the CDR3 is TGTGCCATCGGACAGGAAAAAGGGCAGCCCCAGCATTTT. Protein: CAIGQEKGQPQHF.

V gene TRBV5-1 combines with J gene TRBJ1-1; 7 bases are a match to TRBD1. CDR1 is SGHRS, CDR2 YFSETQ, per germline. The CDR3 totals 14 residues. Losses at the gene ends were 5 bases for V and 0 bases for J; bases not matched to a gene: 4. CDR3: CASRSGTVNTEAFF. The CDR3 DNA follows: TGCGCCAGCAGGTCCGGGACAGTGAACACTGAAGCTTTCTTT.

The rearrangement joins TRBV6-5 to TRBJ2-1; a weak D match, TRBD2 (6 bases). CDR1 is MNHEY, CDR2 SVGAGI, per germline. V was pared by 2 bases and J by 8 bases, with 19 bases between. This CDR3 has 16 amino acids. This CDR3 reads CASSYGTARFRDEQFF. In DNA, the CDR3 is TGTGCCAGCAGTTACGGGACTGCACGATTTCGGGATGAGCAGTTCTTC.

This chain connects TRBV7-9 to TRBJ1-1, with 8 positions matching TRBD1. V shed 5 bases, J shed 4 bases, and the junction held 6 bases outside the gene matches. CDR1 is SEHNR and CDR2 is FQNEAQ in the germline V gene (reference sequence). CDR3 size: 14 residues. CDR3 bases: TGTGCCAGCAGCCCGGGACAGGTGGGCACTGAAGCTTTCTTT. This sequence encodes CASSPGQVGTEAFF.

This chain links TRBV28 with TRBJ2-7, with a tentative D call TRBD1 (5 bases). V dropped 3 bases and J dropped 5 bases, with 26 bases sitting between them. This CDR3 spans 18 amino acids. Germline CDR1 is MDHEN and CDR2 is SYDVKM. CDR3 DNA sequence: TGTGCCAGCAGTTTTGGTATACTCCAGGGCAGTTTATTAAACGAGCAGTACTTC. Translating gives CASSFGILQGSLLNEQYF.

This sequence joins TRBV29-1 and TRBJ2-3; 7 positions agree with TRBD2. Trimming cost V 8 bases and J 5 bases; bases outside gene matches: 13. The CDR3 runs 14 residues. Germline V gene data show CDR1 as SQVTM and CDR2 as ANQGSEA. In DNA, the CDR3 is TGCAGCCTCCCCGCGGGGGAGGCGGAAGATACGCAGTATTTT. This sequence encodes CSLPAGEAEDTQYF.

The chain couples TRBV7-6 to TRBJ2-2; 11 bases are a match to TRBD2. The CDR3 is 20 residues long. The V gene end was trimmed by 5 bases and the J gene end by 4 bases; junction bases not matched to a gene: 18. Germline V gives CDR1 SGHVS, CDR2 FNYEAQ. The CDR3 DNA sequence: TGTGCCAGCAGCCTCTCGACTAGCGGGATGCCGGCGGGTCGCACCGGGGAGCTGTTTTTT. Encoded protein: CASSLSTSGMPAGRTGELFF.

The chain couples TRBV18 to TRBJ2-2; 14 bases map to TRBD2. This CDR3 is built from 22 residues. In germline, CDR1 is KGHSH, CDR2 LQKENI. V shed 2 bases, J shed 2 bases, and the junction held 16 bases outside the gene matches. CDR3 sequence reads: CASSPGTSGRANYGGNTGELFF. The CDR3 nucleotides read TGTGCCAGCTCACCAGGGACTAGCGGGAGAGCGAACTACGGCGGAAACACCGGGGAGCTGTTTTTT.

The genes are TRBV7-9 and TRBJ2-2; D not certain. This CDR3 spans 15 amino acids. The ends were cut back, 5 bases at V and 4 bases at J, with 14 bases in the middle. Looked up from germline, CDR1 is SEHNR and CDR2 is FQNEAQ (reference sequence). The CDR3 loop reads CASSPSRLITGELFF. DNA of the CDR3: TGTGCCAGCAGCCCATCTCGGTTGATCACCGGGGAGCTGTTTTTT.

V gene TRBV6-1 combines with J gene TRBJ2-7, with 7 bases matching TRBD2. Trimming at V came to 6 bases and at J to 4 bases, leaving 6 bases not matched to a gene. This CDR3 is 13 amino acids long. The germline V gene has CDR1 MNHNS and CDR2 SASEGT. The CDR3 sequence is CASSAGERYEQYF. The DNA for the CDR3 is TGTGCCAGCAGCGCGGGAGAAAGGTACGAGCAGTACTTC.

As to this clone: Its ends do not fully match the called genes, so a read error is possible. V and J are TRBV5-6 and TRBJ2-5; 8 bases align to TRBD2. The CDR3 has 14 residues. Germline values: CDR1 SGHDT, CDR2 YYEEEE. CDR3 sequence: CASTLSGGEETQYF. CDR3 bases: TGTGCCAGCACCTTGAGCGGGGGTGAGGAGACCCAGTACTTC.

The chain uses TRBV7-8 and TRBJ2-7; the D gene is possibly TRBD2 (6 bases). The germline V gene has CDR1 SGHVS and CDR2 FQNEAQ. Deletions cut 6 bases from V and 7 bases from J, with 10 bases between. The CDR3 consists of 11 residues. The CDR3 reads CASSPGGEQYF. The CDR3 DNA reads as TGTGCCAGCAGTCCCGGAGGGGAGCAGTACTTC.

The rearrangement uses TRBV19 and TRBJ1-3, with unresolved D. Trimming removed 4 bases from V and 0 bases from J, with 10 bases in between. CDR3 length: 15 amino acids. Germline CDR1 is LNHDA and CDR2 is SQIVND (reference sequence). CDR3 region: CASSRGDNSGNTIYF. The CDR3 DNA reads as TGTGCCAGTAGTAGGGGAGACAACTCTGGAAACACCATATATTTT.

The chain uses TRBV19 and TRBJ2-5, with 10 bases identical to TRBD2. The germline V gene encodes CDR1 LNHDA and CDR2 SQIVND (reference sequence). The CDR3 length is 16 residues. V trimming: 11 bases; J trimming: 5 bases; junction bases outside the gene matches: 17. The CDR3 is CASPGASGSRGETQYF. The CDR3 DNA sequence: TGTGCCTCCCCGGGGGCTAGCGGGAGTCGGGGGGAGACCCAGTACTTC.

The chain is built from TRBV19 and TRBJ2-7; D is unclear. The V gene lost 6 bases and the J gene lost 2 bases, with 17 bases spanning the gap. There are 15 residues in the CDR3. Germline V gives CDR1 LNHDA, CDR2 SQIVND (reference sequence). CDR3 region: CASRAFSSPPYEQYF. DNA of the CDR3: TGTGCCAGTAGGGCTTTCTCCTCCCCTCCCTACGAGCAGTACTTC.

The rearrangement joins TRBV20-1 to TRBJ1-1; D unclear. Per germline, CDR1 DFQATT and CDR2 SNEGSKA (reference sequence). The CDR3 consists of 11 residues. Trimming pared 4 bases from V and 5 bases from J, leaving 8 bases between. CDR3 DNA: TGCAGTGCTAACTTCGGGACTGAAGCTTTCTTT. Encoded protein: CSANFGTEAFF.

V gene TRBV18 combines with J gene TRBJ1-2; weak D call: TRBD1 (5 bases). CDR1 is KGHSH and CDR2 is LQKENI in the germline V gene. Trimming cost V 0 bases and J 5 bases, with 10 bases left between them. The CDR3 sequence is 14 residues long. In DNA, the CDR3 is TGTGCCAGCTCACCACCAGAGGGGAGGTATGGCTACACCTTC. It yields the protein CASSPPEGRYGYTF.

V is TRBV5-4 and J is TRBJ2-5; no definite D call. The germline V gene encodes CDR1 SGHNT and CDR2 YYREEE (reference sequence). This CDR3 is 14 amino acids long. Trimming took off 2 bases at V and 0 bases at J, with 8 bases between the two ends. CDR3 amino acids: CASSFPRDQETQYF. The CDR3 DNA is TGTGCCAGCAGCTTCCCCCGGGACCAAGAGACCCAGTACTTC.

This chain connects TRBV30 to TRBJ1-4, with D possibly TRBD1 on 5 matching bases. The germline V gene has CDR1 GTSNPN and CDR2 SVGIG (reference sequence). V shed 1 base and J shed 8 bases, with 8 bases lying between them. The CDR3 has 12 amino acids. CDR3 residues: CAWSAGGEKLFF. The CDR3 DNA reads as TGTGCCTGGAGTGCCGGGGGAGAAAAACTGTTTTTT.

The V call is TRBV5-1, the J call TRBJ1-2, with D perhaps matching TRBD1 (5 bases). Looked up from germline, CDR1 is SGHRS and CDR2 is YFSETQ. CDR3 length: 12 residues. Trimming took 10 bases from V and 4 from J, leaving 14 bases between them. CDR3 loop: CASRLGLYGYTF. CDR3 nucleotides: TGCGCCTCACGTTTGGGGCTCTATGGCTACACCTTC. Supplemented by reference TRBV5-1 and TRBJ1-2, the full variable domain reads KAGVTQTPRYLIKTRGQQVTLSCSPISGHRSVSWYQQTPGQGLQFLFEYFSETQRNKGNFPGRFSGRQFSNSRSEMNVSTLELGDSALYLCASRLGLYGYTFGSGTRLTVV.

The chain combines TRBV5-5 with TRBJ2-5, with D tentatively TRBD2 (6 bases). V was trimmed by 0 bases and J by 4 bases, leaving 13 bases between them. Germline V gene lookup returns CDR1 SGHKS and CDR2 YYEKEE (reference sequence). The CDR3 runs to 15 residues. The CDR3 here is CASSLDSGRRETQYF. The CDR3 DNA is TGTGCCAGCAGCTTGGATAGCGGAAGAAGAGAGACCCAGTACTTC.

The chain couples TRBV6-5 to TRBJ1-1; D not resolved. This CDR3 spans 12 amino acids. V shed 5 bases and J shed 7 bases, with 11 bases lying between them. The V gene's germline CDR1 is MNHEY and CDR2 SVGAGI. CDR3 region: CASSTRVGEAFF. CDR3 bases: TGTGCCAGCAGTACGAGGGTGGGTGAAGCTTTCTTT.

The gene calls are TRBV30 and TRBJ1-3; 7 bases map to TRBD1. The CDR3 extends over 15 amino acids. J was trimmed by 2 bases and V by 0 bases; bases with no gene match: 4. The germline V gene encodes CDR1 GTSNPN and CDR2 SVGIG (reference sequence). The chain's CDR3 is CAWSVGDSAGNTIYF. As DNA, the CDR3 is TGTGCCTGGAGTGTAGGGGACAGCGCTGGAAACACCATATATTTT.

This chain links TRBV19 with TRBJ1-6; D might be TRBD1 (5 bases). Trimming stripped 5 bases from V and 6 bases from J, with 11 bases between. This CDR3 region has 14 residues. Germline V gene lookup returns CDR1 LNHDA and CDR2 SQIVND (reference sequence). The CDR3 nucleotides read TGTGCCAGTAGTCGGACATCGCCTAATTCACCCCTCCACTTT. This gives the protein CASSRTSPNSPLHF.

The rearrangement uses TRBV9 and TRBJ2-5; 7 nucleotides agree with TRBD2. CDR3 length: 16 residues. J gave up 7 bases and V 0 bases, and 12 bases lay outside the gene matches. Germline CDR1 reads SGDLS; CDR2 reads YYNGEE. The CDR3 protein is CASSVEAGSQEWTQYF. CDR3 in DNA: TGTGCCAGCAGCGTAGAAGCGGGGAGTCAAGAGTGGACCCAGTACTTC.

This chain joins TRBV5-1 and TRBJ2-5; a weak D match, TRBD2 (7 bases). The CDR3 covers 13 residues. The V end was cut by 4 bases, the J end by 5 bases, with 12 bases between. The germline gives CDR1 SGHRS, CDR2 YFSETQ. CDR3 coding DNA: TGCGCCAGCAGCCGGGGGGCGGGTGAGACCCAGTACTTC. This codes for CASSRGAGETQYF.